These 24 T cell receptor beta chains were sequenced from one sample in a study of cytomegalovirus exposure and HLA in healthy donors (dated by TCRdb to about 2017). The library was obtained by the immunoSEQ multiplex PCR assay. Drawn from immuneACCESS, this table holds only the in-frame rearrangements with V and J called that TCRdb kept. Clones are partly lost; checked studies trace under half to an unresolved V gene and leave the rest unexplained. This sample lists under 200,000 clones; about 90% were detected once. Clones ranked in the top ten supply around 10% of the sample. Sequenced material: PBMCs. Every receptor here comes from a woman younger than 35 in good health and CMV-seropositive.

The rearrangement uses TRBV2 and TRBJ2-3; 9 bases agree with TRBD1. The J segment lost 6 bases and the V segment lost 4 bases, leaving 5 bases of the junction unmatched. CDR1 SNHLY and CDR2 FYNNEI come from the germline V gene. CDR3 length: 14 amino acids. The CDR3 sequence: CASSADRGGDTQYF. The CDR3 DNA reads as TGTGCCAGCAGTGCGGACAGGGGAGGCGATACGCAGTATTTT. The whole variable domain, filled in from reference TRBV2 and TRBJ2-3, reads EPEVTQTPSHQVTQMGQEVILRCVPISNHLYFYWYRQILGQKVEFLVSFYNNEISEKSEIFDDQFSVERPDGSNFTLKIRSTKLEDSAMYFCASSADRGGDTQYFGPGTRLTVL.

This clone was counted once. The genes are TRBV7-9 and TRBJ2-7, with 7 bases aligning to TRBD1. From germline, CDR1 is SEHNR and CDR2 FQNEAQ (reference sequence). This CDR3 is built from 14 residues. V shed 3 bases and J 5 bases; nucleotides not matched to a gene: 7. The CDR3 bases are TGTGCCAGCAGCTTTACAGGGGTAGGACACGAGCAGTACTTC. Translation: CASSFTGVGHEQYF.

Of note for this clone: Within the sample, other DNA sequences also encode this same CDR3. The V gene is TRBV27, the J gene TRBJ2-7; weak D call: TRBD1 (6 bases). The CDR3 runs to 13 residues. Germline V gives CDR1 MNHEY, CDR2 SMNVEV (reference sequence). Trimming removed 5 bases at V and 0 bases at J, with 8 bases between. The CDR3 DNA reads TGTGCCAGCAGTCTAGGGGGCTCCTACGAGCAGTACTTC. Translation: CASSLGGSYEQYF.

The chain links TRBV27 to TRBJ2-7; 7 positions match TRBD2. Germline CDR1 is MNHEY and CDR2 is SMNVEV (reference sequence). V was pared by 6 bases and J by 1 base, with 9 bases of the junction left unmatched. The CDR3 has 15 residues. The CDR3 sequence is CASSYGLAASYEQYF. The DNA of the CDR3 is TGTGCCAGCAGCTACGGGCTAGCGGCTTCCTACGAGCAGTACTTC.

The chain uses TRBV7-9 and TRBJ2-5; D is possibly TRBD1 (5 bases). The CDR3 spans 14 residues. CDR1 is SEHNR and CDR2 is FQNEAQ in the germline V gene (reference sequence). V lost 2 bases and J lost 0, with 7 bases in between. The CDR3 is CASSLRRDQETQYF. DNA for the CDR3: TGTGCCAGCAGCTTACGCAGGGACCAAGAGACCCAGTACTTC.

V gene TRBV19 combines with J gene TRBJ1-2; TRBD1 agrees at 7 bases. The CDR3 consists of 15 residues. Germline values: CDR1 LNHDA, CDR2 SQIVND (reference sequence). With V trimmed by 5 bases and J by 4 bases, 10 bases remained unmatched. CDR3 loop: CASSVGGQSFYGYTF. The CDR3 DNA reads TGTGCCAGTAGTGTCGGGGGACAGTCTTTCTATGGCTACACCTTC.

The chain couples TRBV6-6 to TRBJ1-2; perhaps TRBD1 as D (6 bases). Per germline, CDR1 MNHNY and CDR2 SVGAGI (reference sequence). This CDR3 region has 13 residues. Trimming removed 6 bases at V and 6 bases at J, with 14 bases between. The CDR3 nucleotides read TGTGCCAGCAGCCCCCGGGACACTAATGGCTACACCTTC. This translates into CASSPRDTNGYTF.

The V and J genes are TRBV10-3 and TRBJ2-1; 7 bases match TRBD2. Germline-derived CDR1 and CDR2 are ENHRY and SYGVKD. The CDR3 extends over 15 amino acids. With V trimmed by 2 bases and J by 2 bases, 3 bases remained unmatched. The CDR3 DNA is TGTGCCATCAGTGAGGGGGGGGACCCCTACAATGAGCAGTTCTTC. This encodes CAISEGGDPYNEQFF.

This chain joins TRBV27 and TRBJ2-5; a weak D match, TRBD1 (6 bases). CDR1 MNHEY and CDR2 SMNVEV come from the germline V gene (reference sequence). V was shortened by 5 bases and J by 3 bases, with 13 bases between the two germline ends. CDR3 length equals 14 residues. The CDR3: CASSPGTFEETQYF. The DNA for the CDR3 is TGTGCCAGCAGTCCAGGGACATTTGAAGAGACCCAGTACTTC.

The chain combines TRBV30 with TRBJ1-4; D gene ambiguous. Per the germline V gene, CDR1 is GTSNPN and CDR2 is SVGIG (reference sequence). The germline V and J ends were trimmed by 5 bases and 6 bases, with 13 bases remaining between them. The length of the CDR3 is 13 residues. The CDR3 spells CAWEADWDEKLFF. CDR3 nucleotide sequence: TGTGCCTGGGAAGCGGACTGGGATGAAAAACTGTTTTTT.

The CDR3 region is CASSQAAVQETQYF. CDR3 sequence (DNA): TGCGCCAGCAGCCAAGCCGCGGTACAAGAGACCCAGTACTTC. This chain uses TRBV4-3 with TRBJ2-5, with D hard to call. The V end lost 1 base, the J end lost 2 bases, and 8 bases lay between the germline ends. Germline CDR1 reads LGHNA; CDR2 reads YSLEER. The CDR3 length is 14 residues.

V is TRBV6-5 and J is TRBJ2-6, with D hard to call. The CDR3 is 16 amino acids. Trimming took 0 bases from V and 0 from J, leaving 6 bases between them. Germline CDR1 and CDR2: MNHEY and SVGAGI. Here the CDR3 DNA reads TGTGCCAGCAGTTACTCTCAGCGCTCTGGGGCCAACGTCCTGACTTTC. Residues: CASSYSQRSGANVLTF.

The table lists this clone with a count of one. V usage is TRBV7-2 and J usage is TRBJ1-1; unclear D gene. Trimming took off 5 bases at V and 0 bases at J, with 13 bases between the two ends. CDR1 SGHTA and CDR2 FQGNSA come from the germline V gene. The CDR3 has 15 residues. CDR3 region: CASSPYVIMNTEAFF. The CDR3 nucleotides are TGTGCCAGCAGCCCCTACGTTATCATGAACACTGAAGCTTTCTTT.

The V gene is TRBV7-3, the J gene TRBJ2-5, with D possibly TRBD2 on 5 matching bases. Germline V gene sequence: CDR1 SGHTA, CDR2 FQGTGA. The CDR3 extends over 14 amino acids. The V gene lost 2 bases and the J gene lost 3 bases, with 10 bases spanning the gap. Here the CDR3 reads CASSLLGGEETQYF. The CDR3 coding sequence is TGTGCCAGCAGCTTATTAGGAGGAGAAGAGACCCAGTACTTC. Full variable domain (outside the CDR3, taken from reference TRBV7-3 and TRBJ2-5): GAGVSQTPSNKVTEKGKYVELRCDPISGHTALYWYRQSLGQGPEFLIYFQGTGAADDSGLPNDRFFAVRPEGSVSTLKIQRTERGDSAVYLCASSLLGGEETQYFGPGTRLLVL.

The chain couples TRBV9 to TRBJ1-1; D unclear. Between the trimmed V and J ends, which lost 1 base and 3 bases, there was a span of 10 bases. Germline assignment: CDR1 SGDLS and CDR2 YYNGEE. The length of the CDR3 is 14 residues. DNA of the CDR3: TGTGCCAGCAGCGTATATTCCCGGGACACTGAAGCTTTCTTT. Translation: CASSVYSRDTEAFF.

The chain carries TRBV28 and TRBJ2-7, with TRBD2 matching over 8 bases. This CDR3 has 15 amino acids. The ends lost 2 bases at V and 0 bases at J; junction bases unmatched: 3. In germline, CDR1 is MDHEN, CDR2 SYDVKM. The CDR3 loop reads CASSLGGRSSYEQYF. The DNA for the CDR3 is TGTGCCAGCAGTTTAGGCGGGAGGAGCTCCTACGAGCAGTACTTC.

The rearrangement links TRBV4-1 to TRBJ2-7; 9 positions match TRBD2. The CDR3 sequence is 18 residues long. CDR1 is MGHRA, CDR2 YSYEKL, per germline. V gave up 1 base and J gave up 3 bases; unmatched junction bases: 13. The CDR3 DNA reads TGCGCCAGCAGCCAAGTTTTGGGGCTAGCGGGAAAGGTCTACGAGCAGTACTTC. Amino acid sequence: CASSQVLGLAGKVYEQYF.

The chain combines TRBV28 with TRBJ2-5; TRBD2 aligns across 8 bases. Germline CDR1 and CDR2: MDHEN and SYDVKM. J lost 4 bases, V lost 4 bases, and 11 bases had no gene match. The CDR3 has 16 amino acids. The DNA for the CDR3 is TGTGCCAGCAGTTCTTGGACTAGCTGGGGGGGAGAGACCCAGTACTTC. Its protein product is CASSSWTSWGGETQYF.

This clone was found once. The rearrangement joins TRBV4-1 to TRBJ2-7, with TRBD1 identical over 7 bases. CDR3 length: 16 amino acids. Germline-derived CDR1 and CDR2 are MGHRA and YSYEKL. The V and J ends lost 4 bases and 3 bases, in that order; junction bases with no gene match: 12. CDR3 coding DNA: TGCGCCAGCAGCCTACAGGTCGGGACAGCCAACTACGAGCAGTACTTC. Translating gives CASSLQVGTANYEQYF.

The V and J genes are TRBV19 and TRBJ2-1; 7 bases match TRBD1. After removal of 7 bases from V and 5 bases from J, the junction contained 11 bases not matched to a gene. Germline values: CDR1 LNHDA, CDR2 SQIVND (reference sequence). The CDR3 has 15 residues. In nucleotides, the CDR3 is TGTGCCAGTATTCTCCCCGGGACAGCCAACAATGAGCAGTTCTTC. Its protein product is CASILPGTANNEQFF.

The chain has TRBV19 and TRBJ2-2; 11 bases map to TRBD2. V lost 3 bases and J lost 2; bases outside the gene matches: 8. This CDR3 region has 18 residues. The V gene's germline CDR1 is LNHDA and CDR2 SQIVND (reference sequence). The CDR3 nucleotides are TGTGCCAGTAGTATGAATCCGGGACTAGCGGAAAACACCGGGGAGCTGTTTTTT. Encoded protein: CASSMNPGLAENTGELFF.

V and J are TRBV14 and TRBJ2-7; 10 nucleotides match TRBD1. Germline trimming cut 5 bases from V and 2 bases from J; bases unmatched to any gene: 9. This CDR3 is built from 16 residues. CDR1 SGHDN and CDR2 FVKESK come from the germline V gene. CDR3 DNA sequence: TGTGCCAGCAGCTCTTCGGACAGGGGGATCCCCTACGAGCAGTACTTC. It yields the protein CASSSSDRGIPYEQYF.

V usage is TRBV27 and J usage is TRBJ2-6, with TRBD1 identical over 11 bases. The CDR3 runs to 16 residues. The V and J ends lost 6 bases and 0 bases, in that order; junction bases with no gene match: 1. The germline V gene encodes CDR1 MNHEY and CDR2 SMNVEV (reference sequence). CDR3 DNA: TGTGCCAGCAGGGGGACAGGGGGCTCTGGGGCCAACGTCCTGACTTTC. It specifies CASRGTGGSGANVLTF.

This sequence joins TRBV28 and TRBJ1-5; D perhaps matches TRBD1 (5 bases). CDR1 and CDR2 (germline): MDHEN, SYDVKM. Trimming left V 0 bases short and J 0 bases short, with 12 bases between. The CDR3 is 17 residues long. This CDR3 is CASSLWGLRDSNQPQHF. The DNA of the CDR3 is TGTGCCAGCAGTTTATGGGGGCTAAGGGATAGCAATCAGCCCCAGCATTTT.